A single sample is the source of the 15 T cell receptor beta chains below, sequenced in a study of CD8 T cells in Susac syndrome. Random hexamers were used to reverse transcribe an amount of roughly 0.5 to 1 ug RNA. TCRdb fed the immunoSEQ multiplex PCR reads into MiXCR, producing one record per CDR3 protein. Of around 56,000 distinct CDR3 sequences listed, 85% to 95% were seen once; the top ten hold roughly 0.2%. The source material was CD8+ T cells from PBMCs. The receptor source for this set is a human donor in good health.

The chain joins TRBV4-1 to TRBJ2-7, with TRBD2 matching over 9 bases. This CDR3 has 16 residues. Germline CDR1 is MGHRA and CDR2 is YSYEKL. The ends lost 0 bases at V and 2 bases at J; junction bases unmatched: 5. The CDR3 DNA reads TGCGCCAGCAGCCAAGATGCCCTAGCGGGGCCCTACGAGCAGTACTTC. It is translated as CASSQDALAGPYEQYF.

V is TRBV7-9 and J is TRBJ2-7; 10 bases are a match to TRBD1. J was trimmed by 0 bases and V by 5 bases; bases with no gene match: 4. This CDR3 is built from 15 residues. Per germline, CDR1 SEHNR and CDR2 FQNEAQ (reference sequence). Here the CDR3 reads CASSARDRGSYEQYF. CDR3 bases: TGTGCCAGCAGCGCCCGGGACAGGGGCTCCTACGAGCAGTACTTC. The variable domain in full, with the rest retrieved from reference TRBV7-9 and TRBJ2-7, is DTGVSQNPRHKITKRGQNVTFRCDPISEHNRLYWYRQTLGQGPEFLTYFQNEAQLEKSRLLSDRFSAERPKGSFSTLEIQRTEQGDSAMYLCASSARDRGSYEQYFGPGTRLTVT.

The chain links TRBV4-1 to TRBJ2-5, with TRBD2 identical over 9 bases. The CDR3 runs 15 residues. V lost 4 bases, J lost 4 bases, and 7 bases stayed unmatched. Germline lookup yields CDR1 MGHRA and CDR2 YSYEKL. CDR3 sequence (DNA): TGCGCCAGCAGCCCTCCGACTAGCGGCGCAGAGACCCAGTACTTC. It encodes CASSPPTSGAETQYF.

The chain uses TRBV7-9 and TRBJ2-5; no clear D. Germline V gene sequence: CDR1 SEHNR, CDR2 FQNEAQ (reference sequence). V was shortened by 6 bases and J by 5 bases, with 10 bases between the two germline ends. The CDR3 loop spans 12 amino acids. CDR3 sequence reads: CASSPPRETQYF. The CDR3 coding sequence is TGTGCCAGCAGTCCCCCTCGCGAGACCCAGTACTTC.

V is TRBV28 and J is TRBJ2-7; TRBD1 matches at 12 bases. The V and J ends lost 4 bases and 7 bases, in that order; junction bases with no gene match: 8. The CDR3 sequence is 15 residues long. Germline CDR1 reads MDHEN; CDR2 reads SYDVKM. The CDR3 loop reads CASSSTGQGAREQYF. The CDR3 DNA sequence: TGTGCCAGCAGTTCCACGGGACAGGGGGCGCGTGAGCAGTACTTC.

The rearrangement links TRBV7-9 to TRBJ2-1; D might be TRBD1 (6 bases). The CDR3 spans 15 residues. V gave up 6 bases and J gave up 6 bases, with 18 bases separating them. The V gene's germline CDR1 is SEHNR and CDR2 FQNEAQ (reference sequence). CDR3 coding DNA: TGTGCCAGCAGTTCAGTGGGGGCTGCGGGCAATGAGCAGTTCTTC. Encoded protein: CASSSVGAAGNEQFF.

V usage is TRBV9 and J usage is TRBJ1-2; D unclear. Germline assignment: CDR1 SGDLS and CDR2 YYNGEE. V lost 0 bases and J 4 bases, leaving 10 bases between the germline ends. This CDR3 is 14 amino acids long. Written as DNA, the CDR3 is TGTGCCAGCAGCGTAGGTGGGAGTACCTATGGCTACACCTTC. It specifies CASSVGGSTYGYTF. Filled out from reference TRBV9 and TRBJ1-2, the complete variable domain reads DSGVTQTPKHLITATGQRVTLRCSPRSGDLSVYWYQQSLDQGLQFLIQYYNGEERAKGNILERFSAQQFPDLHSELNLSSLELGDSALYFCASSVGGSTYGYTFGSGTRLTVV.

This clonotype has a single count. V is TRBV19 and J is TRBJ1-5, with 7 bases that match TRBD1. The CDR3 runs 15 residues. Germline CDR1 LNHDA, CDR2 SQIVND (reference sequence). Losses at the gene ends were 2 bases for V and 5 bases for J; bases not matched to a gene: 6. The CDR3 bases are TGTGCCAGTAGTATAAGTCAGGGGGTTTATCAGCCCCAGCATTTT. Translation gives CASSISQGVYQPQHF.

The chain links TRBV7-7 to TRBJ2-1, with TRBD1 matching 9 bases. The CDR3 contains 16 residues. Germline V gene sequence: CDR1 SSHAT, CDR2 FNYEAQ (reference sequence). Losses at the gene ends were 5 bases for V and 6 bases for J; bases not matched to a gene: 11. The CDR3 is CASSAFPGQGGNEQFF. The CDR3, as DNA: TGTGCCAGCAGCGCGTTTCCGGGACAGGGAGGCAATGAGCAGTTCTTC.

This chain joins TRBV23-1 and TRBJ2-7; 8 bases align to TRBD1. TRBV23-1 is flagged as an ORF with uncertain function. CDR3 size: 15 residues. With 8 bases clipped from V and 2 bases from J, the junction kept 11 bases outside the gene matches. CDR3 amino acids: CASPPPDRATYEQYF. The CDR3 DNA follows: TGCGCCAGCCCGCCCCCGGACAGGGCCACCTACGAGCAGTACTTC.

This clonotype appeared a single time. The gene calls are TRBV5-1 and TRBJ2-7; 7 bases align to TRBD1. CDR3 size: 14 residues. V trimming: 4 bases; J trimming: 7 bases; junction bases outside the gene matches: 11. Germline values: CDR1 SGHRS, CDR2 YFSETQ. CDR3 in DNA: TGCGCCAGCAGCAGATGGGACAGCTCTGGGGAGCAGTACTTC. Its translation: CASSRWDSSGEQYF.

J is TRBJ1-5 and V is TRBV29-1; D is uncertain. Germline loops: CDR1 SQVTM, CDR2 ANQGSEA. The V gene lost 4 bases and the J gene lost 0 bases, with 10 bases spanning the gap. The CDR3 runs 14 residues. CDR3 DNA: TGCAGCGTTGGTCGAGACATTAGCAATCAGCCCCAGCATTTT. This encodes CSVGRDISNQPQHF.

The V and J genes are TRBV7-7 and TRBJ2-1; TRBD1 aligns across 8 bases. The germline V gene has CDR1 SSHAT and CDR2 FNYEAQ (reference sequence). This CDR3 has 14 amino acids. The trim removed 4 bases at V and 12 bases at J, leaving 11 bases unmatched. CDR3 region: CASSSKRDRGRQFF. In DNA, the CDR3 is TGTGCCAGCAGCTCTAAACGAGACAGGGGAAGGCAGTTCTTC. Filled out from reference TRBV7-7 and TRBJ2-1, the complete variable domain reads GAGVSQSPRYKVTKRGQDVTLRCDPISSHATLYWYQQALGQGPEFLTYFNYEAQPDKSGLPSDRFSAERPEGSISTLTIQRTEQRDSAMYRCASSSKRDRGRQFFGPGTRLTVL.

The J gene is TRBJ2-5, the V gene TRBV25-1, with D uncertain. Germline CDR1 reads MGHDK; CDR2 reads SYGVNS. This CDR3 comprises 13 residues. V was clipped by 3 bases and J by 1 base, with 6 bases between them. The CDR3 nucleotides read TGTGCCAGCAGTGATGGCATCCAAGAGACCCAGTACTTC. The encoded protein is CASSDGIQETQYF. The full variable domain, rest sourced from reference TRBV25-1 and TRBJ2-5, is EADIYQTPRYLVIGTGKKITLECSQTMGHDKMYWYQQDPGMELHLIHYSYGVNSTEKGDLSSESTVSRIRTEHFPLTLESARPSHTSQYLCASSDGIQETQYFGPGTRLLVL.

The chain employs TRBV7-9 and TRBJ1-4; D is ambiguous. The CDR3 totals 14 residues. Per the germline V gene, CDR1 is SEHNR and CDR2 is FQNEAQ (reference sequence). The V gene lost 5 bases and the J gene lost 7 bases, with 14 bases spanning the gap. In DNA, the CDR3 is TGTGCCAGCAGCCCGGCGGACCAGGCTGAAAAACTGTTTTTT. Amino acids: CASSPADQAEKLFF. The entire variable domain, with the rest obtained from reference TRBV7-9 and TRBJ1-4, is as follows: DTGVSQNPRHKITKRGQNVTFRCDPISEHNRLYWYRQTLGQGPEFLTYFQNEAQLEKSRLLSDRFSAERPKGSFSTLEIQRTEQGDSAMYLCASSPADQAEKLFFGSGTQLSVL.